This TCR beta chain was sequenced during a study of T cell repertoires in cytomegalovirus infection. Worth noting for this clonotype: Compared with germline, one end of the junction differs, possibly owing to a read error.

TCRdb processed the reads anew with MiXCR; each CDR3 protein has one entry. Here the sample spans approximately 630,000 distinct CDR3 sequences, roughly a quarter being singletons. The germline gives CDR1 MGHRA, CDR2 YSYEKL. The CDR3 is made up of 18 amino acids. The TCR comes from a human donor in good health (CMV status not recorded). Some clones in this sample may be carry-over from other donors' samples. This rearrangement joins TRBV4-1 to TRBJ2-5, with 12 bases matching TRBD2. Material for sequencing was CD8+ T cells from PBMCs. The CDR3: CASSQELAGGPYQETKYF. The CDR3 coding sequence is TGCGCCAGCAGCCAAGAACTAGCGGGGGGTCCGTACCAAGAGACCAAGTACTTC.